One and the same sample provided the 5 T cell receptor beta chains below, sequenced in a study of T cell changes during pregnancy in multiple sclerosis. The repertoire was sequenced with immunoSEQ multiplex PCR; TCRdb's copy has only in-frame clones and lacks some. The data show tens of thousands of clones, just over 90% seen once. The starting material was CD4+ T cells from peripheral blood mononuclear cells, obtained after pregnancy. Every receptor here comes from a female donor with multiple sclerosis, enrolled in a pregnancy study.

As for this clone: A junction end diverges from the germline sequence, so it may reflect a read error. The gene calls are TRBV4-1 and TRBJ1-3; tentative D call: TRBD1 (5 bases). The CDR3 contains 15 residues. The germline V gene has CDR1 MGHRA and CDR2 YSYEKL. CDR3 sequence: CAGSHVGGVGNTIYF. CDR3 DNA sequence: TGCGCCGGCAGCCATGTGGGAGGGGTAGGAAACACCATATATTTT.

The chain is built from TRBV2 and TRBJ2-7; unclear D gene. CDR3 length equals 15 residues. Between the trimmed V and J ends, which lost 4 bases and 2 bases, there was a span of 15 bases. Germline loops: CDR1 SNHLY, CDR2 FYNNEI. For the CDR3, the DNA is TGTGCCAGCAGTGCAGGCCCTAAGCCCCCCTACGAGCAGTACTTC. Translated: CASSAGPKPPYEQYF.

The sample holds one count of this clone. Here the CDR3 reads CASSPLDRSAGGYTF. As DNA, the CDR3 is TGTGCCAGCAGTCCCCTTGACAGGTCTGCAGGGGGCTACACCTTC. The genes are TRBV28 and TRBJ1-2, with a weak D call TRBD1 (6 bases). V lost 5 bases and J lost 8, with 21 bases in between. The CDR3 extends over 15 amino acids. CDR1 MDHEN and CDR2 SYDVKM come from the germline V gene.

This sequence joins TRBV7-7 and TRBJ1-4, with no clear D. The germline V and J ends were trimmed by 5 bases and 8 bases, with 18 bases remaining between them. From germline, CDR1 is SSHAT and CDR2 FNYEAQ (reference sequence). This CDR3 is 15 amino acids long. CDR3 sequence: CASSERPGVGEKLFF. The CDR3 DNA is TGTGCCAGCAGCGAACGACCCGGGGTCGGGGAAAAACTGTTTTTT. The full variable domain, its missing parts supplied by reference TRBV7-7 and TRBJ1-4, is GAGVSQSPRYKVTKRGQDVTLRCDPISSHATLYWYQQALGQGPEFLTYFNYEAQPDKSGLPSDRFSAERPEGSISTLTIQRTEQRDSAMYRCASSERPGVGEKLFFGSGTQLSVL.

V is TRBV4-1 and J is TRBJ2-2, with 7 bases that match TRBD1. The germline V gene has CDR1 MGHRA and CDR2 YSYEKL. This CDR3 comprises 15 residues. V lost 4 bases to trimming and J lost 0 bases; unmatched junction nucleotides: 2. The DNA for the CDR3 is TGCGCCAGCAGCCTTGACAGGGCGAACACCGGGGAGCTGTTTTTT. Amino acids: CASSLDRANTGELFF.